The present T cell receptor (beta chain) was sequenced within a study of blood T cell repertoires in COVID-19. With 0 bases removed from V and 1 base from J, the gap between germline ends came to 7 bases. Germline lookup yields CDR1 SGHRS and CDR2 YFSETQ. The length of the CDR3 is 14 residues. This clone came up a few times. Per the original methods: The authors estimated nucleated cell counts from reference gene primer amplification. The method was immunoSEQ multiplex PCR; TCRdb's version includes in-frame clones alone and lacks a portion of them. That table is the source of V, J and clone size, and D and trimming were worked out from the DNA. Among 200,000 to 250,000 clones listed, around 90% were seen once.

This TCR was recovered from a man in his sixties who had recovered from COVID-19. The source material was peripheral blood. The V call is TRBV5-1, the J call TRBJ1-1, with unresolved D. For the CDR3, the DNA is TGCGCCAGCAGCTTGGATGAAGCGAACACTGAAGCTTTCTTT. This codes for CASSLDEANTEAFF.